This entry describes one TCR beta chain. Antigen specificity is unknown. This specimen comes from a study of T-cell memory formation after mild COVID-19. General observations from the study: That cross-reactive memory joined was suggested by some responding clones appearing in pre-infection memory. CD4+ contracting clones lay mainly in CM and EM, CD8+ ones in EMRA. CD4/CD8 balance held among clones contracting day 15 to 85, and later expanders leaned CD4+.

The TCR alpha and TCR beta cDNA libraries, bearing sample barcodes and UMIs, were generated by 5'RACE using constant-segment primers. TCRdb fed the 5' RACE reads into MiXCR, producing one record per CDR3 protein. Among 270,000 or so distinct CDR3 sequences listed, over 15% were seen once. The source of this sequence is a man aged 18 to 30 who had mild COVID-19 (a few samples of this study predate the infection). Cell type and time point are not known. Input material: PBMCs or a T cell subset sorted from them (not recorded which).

The CDR3 here is CSARLNIEQFF. The CDR3 nucleotides are TGCAGTGCTAGGTTAAATATCGAGCAGTTCTTC. The J gene is TRBJ2-1, the V gene TRBV20-1; D is ambiguous. CDR1 is DFQATT and CDR2 is SNEGSKA in the germline V gene (reference sequence). The length of the CDR3 is 11 residues. V was pared by 3 bases and J by 10 bases, with 10 bases between.